These 26 T cell receptor beta chains share one sample of origin, sequenced in a study of blood T cell repertoires in COVID-19. Libraries were prepared by immunoSEQ multiplex PCR; TCRdb keeps only in-frame clonotypes and omits some of them. The data show 250,000 to 350,000 clones, less than 85% seen once. Sequencing input: peripheral blood. Every receptor here comes from a human donor with COVID-19, enrolled during active disease. The donor label of this sample is uncertain.

The chain joins TRBV28 to TRBJ1-5; no definite D call. Trimming took off 7 bases at V and 0 bases at J, with 7 bases between the two ends. This CDR3 is built from 13 residues. Germline V gene data show CDR1 as MDHEN and CDR2 as SYDVKM. Written as DNA, the CDR3 is TGTGCCAGCACCTTGTATAGCAATCAGCCCCAGCATTTT. Its protein product is CASTLYSNQPQHF.

The V and J genes are TRBV5-6 and TRBJ1-3, with 8 bases matching TRBD1. CDR3 length equals 16 residues. CDR1 and CDR2 from the germline V gene are SGHDT and YYEEEE. Losses at the gene ends were 3 bases for V and 4 bases for J; bases not matched to a gene: 9. In DNA form, the CDR3 reads TGTGCCAGCAGCTATTTGACAGGGGCGGGCGGAAACACCATATATTTT. Amino acid sequence: CASSYLTGAGGNTIYF.

The gene calls are TRBV3-1 (or the pseudogene TRBV3-2) and TRBJ2-1, with a weak D call TRBD1 (6 bases). Trimming took 4 bases from V and 0 from J, leaving 10 bases between them. Germline V CDR1 and CDR2: LGHDT, YNNKEL (reference sequence). CDR3 size: 15 residues. The CDR3 DNA reads TGTGCCAGCAGCCGTACAGGGAGCTCCTACAATGAGCAGTTCTTC. The encoded protein is CASSRTGSSYNEQFF.

The rearrangement uses TRBV19 and TRBJ2-5, with D perhaps matching TRBD1 (6 bases). The CDR3 sequence is 13 residues long. The germline V gene encodes CDR1 LNHDA and CDR2 SQIVND (reference sequence). V lost 4 bases, J lost 5 bases, and 11 bases lay in between. DNA of the CDR3: TGTGCCAGTAGTAACCAGGGGCGGGAGACCCAGTACTTC. Its translation: CASSNQGRETQYF.

The chain couples TRBV2 to TRBJ2-1; 10 bases map to TRBD2. The CDR3 sequence is 18 residues long. J was trimmed by 3 bases and V by 0 bases; bases with no gene match: 8. Germline CDR1 is SNHLY and CDR2 is FYNNEI. CDR3 sequence: CASSEAPKLAGFYNEQFF. The CDR3 nucleotides are TGTGCCAGCAGTGAAGCTCCCAAACTAGCGGGGTTCTACAATGAGCAGTTCTTC.

Notes on this clone: The junction departs from the called germline gene at one end, perhaps through a read error. This sequence joins TRBV7-7 and TRBJ2-1; 8 bases fit TRBD2. The CDR3 runs 12 residues. Per the germline V gene, CDR1 is SSHAT and CDR2 is FNYEAQ (reference sequence). The CDR3 here is CASSQSGGEQFF. As DNA, the CDR3 is TGTGCTAGCAGCCAGAGCGGGGGTGAGCAGTTCTTC. The variable domain in full, with the rest retrieved from reference TRBV7-7 and TRBJ2-1, is GAGVSQSPRYKVTKRGQDVTLRCDPISSHATLYWYQQALGQGPEFLTYFNYEAQPDKSGLPSDRFSAERPEGSISTLTIQRTEQRDSAMYRCASSQSGGEQFFGPGTRLTVL.

This clone was seen just once. The J gene is TRBJ2-7, the V gene TRBV18; D is ambiguous. This CDR3 contains 13 residues. Trimming took 2 bases from V and 3 from J, leaving 8 bases between them. Germline assignment: CDR1 KGHSH and CDR2 LQKENI. The CDR3 protein is CASSPVADYEQYF. The CDR3 DNA reads as TGTGCCAGCTCACCAGTCGCAGACTACGAGCAGTACTTC.

The V and J genes are TRBV6-6 and TRBJ1-1; D perhaps matches TRBD1 (6 bases). The V end lost 4 bases, the J end lost 6 bases, and 15 bases lay between the germline ends. The germline V gene has CDR1 MNHNY and CDR2 SVGAGI (reference sequence). The CDR3 has 14 amino acids. CDR3 in DNA: TGTGCCAGCAGTTTTGGACAGAGTAGGGCTGAAGCTTTCTTT. It yields the protein CASSFGQSRAEAFF.

The gene calls are TRBV7-3 and TRBJ2-1; D call uncertain. The V end was cut by 5 bases, the J end by 5 bases, with 10 bases between. The CDR3 is 13 amino acids. Germline loops: CDR1 SGHTA, CDR2 FQGTGA. CDR3 bases: TGTGCCAGCAGCGCCGGAGCAAACAATGAGCAGTTCTTC. Its protein product is CASSAGANNEQFF.

The chain joins TRBV27 to TRBJ2-5; D is possibly TRBD1 (6 bases). The CDR3 spans 14 residues. Deletions cut 5 bases from V and 3 bases from J, with 13 bases between. Germline V gene sequence: CDR1 MNHEY, CDR2 SMNVEV (reference sequence). The CDR3 sequence: CASSPQGGEETQYF. For the CDR3, the DNA is TGTGCCAGCAGTCCACAGGGTGGTGAAGAGACCCAGTACTTC.

The CDR3 reads CASSPLGLAGNYNEQFF. The CDR3 coding sequence is TGCGCCAGCAGCCCCTTAGGGCTAGCGGGAAACTACAATGAGCAGTTCTTC. The chain recombines TRBV4-3 with TRBJ2-1; 9 bases map to TRBD2. With 4 bases clipped from V and 3 bases from J, the junction kept 10 bases outside the gene matches. This CDR3 contains 17 residues. CDR1 and CDR2 from the germline V gene are LGHNA and YSLEER.

In its sample, this clone was seen a few times. V usage is TRBV6-2 or TRBV6-3 and J usage is TRBJ2-3; TRBD2 aligns across 7 bases. V was clipped by 5 bases and J by 3 bases; unmatched bases: 2. CDR1 and CDR2 (germline): MNHEY, SVGEGT. This CDR3 is 13 amino acids long. For the CDR3, the DNA is TGTGCCAGCAGTGGACTAGAGACAGATACGCAGTATTTT. This encodes CASSGLETDTQYF.

The chain joins TRBV10-3 to TRBJ1-6; D uncertain. The CDR3 has 16 amino acids. Trimming took 2 bases from V and 0 from J, leaving 8 bases between them. From germline, CDR1 is ENHRY and CDR2 SYGVKD. The CDR3 sequence is CAISEGLSSYNSPLHF. The CDR3 DNA reads TGTGCCATCAGTGAGGGGCTGAGCTCCTATAATTCACCCCTCCACTTT.

In this sample, this clone turned up once. The genes are TRBV12-1 and TRBJ2-7; no DNA check was done on the table's D call, TRBD2. TRBV12-1 is a recognized pseudogene. This CDR3 spans 13 amino acids. The CDR3 DNA follows: TGTGCCAGCCGGGACTTCTCGAGGCGTGAGCAGTACTTC. Translated, it gives CASRDFSRREQYF.

V gene TRBV11-2 combines with J gene TRBJ1-3; no definite D call. The CDR3 spans 12 residues. Germline V gene data show CDR1 as SGHAT and CDR2 as FQNNGV. V lost 4 bases and J lost 2, with 3 bases in between. CDR3 nucleotides: TGTGCCAGCAGCTCCACTGGAAACACCATATATTTT. It yields the protein CASSSTGNTIYF.

This chain connects TRBV18 to TRBJ2-7, with 8 bases identical to TRBD2. Trimming cost V 2 bases and J 2 bases; bases outside gene matches: 8. This CDR3 is 16 amino acids long. From germline, CDR1 is KGHSH and CDR2 LQKENI. CDR3 loop: CASSPDRIAGPYEQYF. The CDR3 DNA sequence: TGTGCCAGCTCACCAGACCGAATAGCGGGACCCTACGAGCAGTACTTC.

This clone was recorded only once. The V call is TRBV15, the J call TRBJ1-2; no definite D call. The germline V gene has CDR1 LNHNV and CDR2 YYDKDF (reference sequence). The length of the CDR3 is 14 residues. V shed 0 bases and J shed 8 bases, with 13 bases lying between them. The CDR3 DNA reads TGTGCCACCAGCAGAGATGGGCTGGCTTTCGGCTACACCTTC. Its translation: CATSRDGLAFGYTF. Full variable domain (outside the CDR3, taken from reference TRBV15 and TRBJ1-2): DAMVIQNPRYQVTQFGKPVTLSCSQTLNHNVMYWYQQKSSQAPKLLFHYYDKDFNNEADTPDNFQSRRPNTSFCFLDIRSPGLGDTAMYLCATSRDGLAFGYTFGSGTRLTVV.

This clone came up a few times. The CDR3 region is CASSATGDTQYF. Here the CDR3 DNA reads TGCGCCAGCAGCGCGACAGGGGATACGCAGTATTTT. The genes are TRBV5-1 and TRBJ2-3; TRBD1 agrees at 7 bases. Trimming took 4 bases from V and 6 from J; bases not matched to a gene: 2. This CDR3 region has 12 residues. Germline V gene data show CDR1 as SGHRS and CDR2 as YFSETQ.

The chain links TRBV5-1 to TRBJ2-7; TRBD2 might be the D (6 bases). The ends were cut back, 2 bases at V and 0 bases at J, with 18 bases in the middle. Germline values: CDR1 SGHRS, CDR2 YFSETQ. The CDR3 runs to 17 residues. The CDR3 reads CASSLSWGEASSYEQYF. The CDR3 DNA sequence: TGCGCCAGCAGCTTATCGTGGGGGGAGGCGAGCTCCTACGAGCAGTACTTC.

The chain links TRBV28 to TRBJ1-2; D unresolved. The CDR3 covers 11 residues. In germline, CDR1 is MDHEN, CDR2 SYDVKM. Trimming took off 5 bases at V and 4 bases at J, with 5 bases between the two ends. As DNA, the CDR3 is TGTGCCAGCAGTGCCAGCTATGGCTACACCTTC. This translates into CASSASYGYTF.

This clone was found once. The CDR3 sequence is CASSEALLVAGAYEQFF. CDR3 sequence (DNA): TGTGCCAGCAGTGAAGCTTTGTTGGTAGCGGGGGCCTATGAGCAGTTCTTC. The chain employs TRBV2 and TRBJ2-1; TRBD2 aligns across 9 bases. The CDR3 is 17 residues long. V was clipped by 0 bases and J by 8 bases; unmatched bases: 11. Germline loops: CDR1 SNHLY, CDR2 FYNNEI.

The chain has TRBV7-2 and TRBJ2-5; D unresolved. The V gene's germline CDR1 is SGHTA and CDR2 FQGNSA. This CDR3 spans 14 amino acids. Trimming left V 1 base short and J 1 base short, with 7 bases between. The DNA for the CDR3 is TGTGCCAGCAGCTTAGGGCTGTCCCAAGAGACCCAGTACTTC. This sequence encodes CASSLGLSQETQYF.

The chain combines TRBV28 with TRBJ1-6, with D perhaps TRBD1 (6 bases). Germline V gives CDR1 MDHEN, CDR2 SYDVKM. CDR3 length: 15 residues. V lost 3 bases to trimming and J lost 7 bases, with 13 bases between them. The CDR3 DNA follows: TGTGCCAGCAGTTTTGTGGGGGCCGAGAATTCACCCCTCCACTTT. It translates to CASSFVGAENSPLHF.

The CDR3 DNA sequence: TGTGCCAGCAGCCCACCGTCATTGGCGCAGTTCTTC. Translated: CASSPPSLAQFF. This chain uses TRBV11-3 with TRBJ2-1; no firm D call. In germline, CDR1 is SGHNT, CDR2 YENEEA. Trimming shortened V by 5 bases and J by 12 bases, and 14 bases separated the two germline ends. The CDR3 totals 12 residues.

The chain couples TRBV2 to TRBJ2-2, with D perhaps TRBD2 (5 bases). CDR3 length: 14 amino acids. Germline V gene lookup returns CDR1 SNHLY and CDR2 FYNNEI. Trimming pared 6 bases from V and 5 bases from J, leaving 13 bases between. The CDR3 region is CASRLDSRTGELFF. Written as DNA, the CDR3 is TGTGCCAGCAGACTAGATTCGAGGACCGGGGAGCTGTTTTTT.

The chain joins TRBV6-6 to TRBJ2-7; 11 bases are shared with TRBD1. From germline, CDR1 is MNHNY and CDR2 SVGAGI (reference sequence). CDR3 length equals 15 residues. The V segment lost 5 bases and the J segment 5 bases; nucleotides outside the gene matches: 8. CDR3: CASSPRTGGGDEQYF. The CDR3 DNA is TGTGCCAGCAGTCCCAGGACAGGGGGCGGGGACGAGCAGTACTTC.